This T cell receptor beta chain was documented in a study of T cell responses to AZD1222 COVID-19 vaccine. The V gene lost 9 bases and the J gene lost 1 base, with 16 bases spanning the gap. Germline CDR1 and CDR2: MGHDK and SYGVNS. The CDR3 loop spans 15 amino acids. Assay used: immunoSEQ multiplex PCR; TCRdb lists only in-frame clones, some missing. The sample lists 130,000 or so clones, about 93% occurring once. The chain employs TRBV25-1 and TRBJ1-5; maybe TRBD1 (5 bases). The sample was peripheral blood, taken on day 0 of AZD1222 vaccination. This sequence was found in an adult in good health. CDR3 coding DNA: TGTGCCAGTCAGGGTTGGGGGGGAAGCAATCAGCCCCAGCATTTT. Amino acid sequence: CASQGWGGSNQPQHF.